The entry below describes one T cell receptor (beta chain). Its specificity is not known. The record originates from a study of cytomegalovirus exposure and HLA in healthy donors. Study information: Earlier results showed roughly 120 million unique TCR beta sequences derived from about 179 million T cells. Whole-study findings and limits: In a later analysis, a missense DCLRE1C variant was linked to TCR beta V- and J-gene trimming. The study flagged some 170 TCR beta chains as cytomegalovirus-associated. Later on, an analysis showed TCR association rates differing by HLA locus, with DRB1 the most and HLA-C the fewest.

The junction had 1 base not matched to a gene; V was cut back by 4 bases and J by 1 base. This CDR3 is 14 amino acids long. Germline assignment: CDR1 SGHTA and CDR2 FQGTGA. Primers: 60 Vbeta forward and 13 Jbeta reverse. Data came from immunoSEQ multiplex PCR; TCRdb stores just in-frame clones and leaves some out. This repertoire shows roughly 120,000 clones, 81% found once; its top ten account for 3.9%. The chain is built from TRBV7-3 and TRBJ2-1, with TRBD2 matching over 7 bases. The receptor's source is a woman aged 30 to 39 in good health and CMV-seronegative. The specimen sequenced was PBMCs. The CDR3 DNA sequence: TGTGCCAGCAGCTCTAGCGGTTCCTACAATGAGCAGTTCTTC. Residues: CASSSSGSYNEQFF.